This entry features one TCR beta chain sequence. Its antigen is not yet known. No base quality values were provided; no much bigger clone lies one nucleotide off. This sample stems from a study of identical twins (dated by TCRdb to the mid-2010s). Regarding the research as a whole: To test whether fetal clonotypes persist, the study used deep sequencing on TCR alpha and beta repertoires from monozygotic twins, unrelated adults of various ages, and cord blood. To rule out contamination, the twin experiments were replicated at different times with different library preparation protocols. Study-wide conclusions, independent of this receptor: Conclusions relied on cross-sectional statistical analysis, since the same donors could not be followed over many years. A weaker excess of twin sharing was found in beta out-of-frame sequences because the signal-to-noise ratio was lowered by fewer shared sequences. Invariant T cells such as MAIT and iNKT could partly confound zero-insertion analyses, although diverse VJ usage argued against such confounding for most clonotypes. In monozygotic twins, out-of-frame TCR alpha sharing was systematically underestimated by recombination models, although the models agreed with sharing between unrelated individuals. Compared with coincidental sharing between unrelated individuals, out-of-frame TCR alpha sequences shared between twins had an excess of sequences with low generation probability. Fewer insertions were carried by abundant cord blood beta clonotypes; a weaker similar trend was observed in young adult naive repertoires, while no such trend was observed in memory repertoires.

The CDR3 runs 17 amino acids, cysteine and phenylalanine included. Left in the record is the CDR3 DNA by itself, 51 bases read in frame from the first base. The germline V and J ends show losses of 5 bases and 4 bases respectively, and no gene match explains 7 bases of the junction. Library preparation used 5' RACE. TCRdb lists the instrument as Illumina HiSeq 2000. Template switching added a universal primer binding site, and the final cDNA carried a unique molecular identifier that allowed TCR cDNA molecules to be counted accurately. First-strand cDNA for TCR alpha and beta chains was synthesized from specific primers in the conserved constant-segment region. Each cDNA library was double barcoded, with a SMART-Mk sample barcode plus Illumina barcodes, to control for contamination. TruSeq adapter sequences along with Illumina sample barcodes were introduced in two successive PCR steps. The Illumina HiSeq platform was used with custom primers to sequence TCR alpha and beta cDNA libraries. Regarding the original processing steps: MiGEC was used to process raw reads and extract unique molecular identifiers, and MiXCR was used to find CDR3 positions. Recombination models were inferred per individual with the repgenHMM and IGoR tools using an EM algorithm. Shared clonotypes were analyzed with the tcR package in R, and sharing was normalized by the product of cloneset sizes. To study raw recombination without the effects of thymic and clonal selection, out-of-frame nonproductive sequences were analyzed. The public reads were reanalyzed by TCRdb: fastp trimming at Q25, MiXCR alignment, in-frame beta chains only. Rows merge per CDR3 protein into single entries with the most common DNA and genes. V and J calls and clone size were set by TCRdb, not the authors. In this sample the table shows 310,000 or so distinct CDR3 sequences, 8% to 9.5% of which occur a single time. The top ten clones comprise about 7.1% of the sample.

Only healthy Caucasian donors were included. Three pairs of female monozygotic twins, all aged 18 to 29 years, made up the twin cohort. CD4+ and CD8+ T cell populations were isolated with positive isolation kits from Invitrogen. These same records also appear under a second study, on yellow fever vaccine responses in identical twins. From that second study: The authors reported that the T cell response to vaccination in identical twins appeared partly convergent and partly personalized. The study precisely tracked vaccine-responding T cell clones in identical twins.

Material: CD8+ T cells sorted from blood. This clonotype was sampled from a woman aged 18 to 35 in good health. The chain couples TRBV12-3 or TRBV12-4 to TRBJ2-5, and 16 junctional nucleotides match TRBD2. The bases read TGTGCCAGCAGTCCCGCGGGACTAGCGGGGGGGCTAGAGACCCAGTACTTC. Protein translation: CASSPAGLAGGLETQYF.